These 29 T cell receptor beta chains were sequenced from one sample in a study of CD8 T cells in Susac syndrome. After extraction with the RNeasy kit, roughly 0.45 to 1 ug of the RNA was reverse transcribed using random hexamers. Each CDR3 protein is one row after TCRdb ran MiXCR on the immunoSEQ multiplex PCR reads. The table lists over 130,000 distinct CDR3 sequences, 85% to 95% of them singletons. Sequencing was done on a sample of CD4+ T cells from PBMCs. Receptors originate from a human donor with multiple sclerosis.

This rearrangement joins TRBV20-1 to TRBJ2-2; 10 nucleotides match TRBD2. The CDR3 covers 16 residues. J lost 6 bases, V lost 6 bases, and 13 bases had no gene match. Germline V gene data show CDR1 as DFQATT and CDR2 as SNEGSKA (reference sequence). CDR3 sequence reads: CSAGLLAGVLAGELFF. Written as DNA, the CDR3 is TGCAGTGCGGGACTGCTAGCGGGAGTTCTCGCCGGGGAGCTGTTTTTT.

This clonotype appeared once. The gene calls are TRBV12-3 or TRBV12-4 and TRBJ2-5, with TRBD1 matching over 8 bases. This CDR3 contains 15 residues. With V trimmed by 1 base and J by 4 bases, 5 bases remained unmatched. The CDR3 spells CASSLGTGQRETQYF. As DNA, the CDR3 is TGTGCCAGCAGTTTAGGGACAGGGCAGCGAGAGACCCAGTACTTC.

The CDR3 sequence is CSARDWRETQYF. The DNA for the CDR3 is TGCAGTGCTAGAGATTGGAGGGAGACCCAGTACTTC. The chain combines TRBV20-1 with TRBJ2-5, with D perhaps TRBD2 (5 bases). CDR1 DFQATT and CDR2 SNEGSKA come from the germline V gene (reference sequence). The CDR3 length is 12 residues. V lost 0 bases and J 5 bases, leaving 7 bases between the germline ends.

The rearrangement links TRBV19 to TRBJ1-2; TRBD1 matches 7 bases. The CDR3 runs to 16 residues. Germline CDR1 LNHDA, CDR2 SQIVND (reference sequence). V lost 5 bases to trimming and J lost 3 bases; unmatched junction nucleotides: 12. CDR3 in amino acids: CASSQMTGRPDYGYTF. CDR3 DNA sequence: TGTGCCAGTAGTCAAATGACAGGGCGCCCGGACTATGGCTACACCTTC.

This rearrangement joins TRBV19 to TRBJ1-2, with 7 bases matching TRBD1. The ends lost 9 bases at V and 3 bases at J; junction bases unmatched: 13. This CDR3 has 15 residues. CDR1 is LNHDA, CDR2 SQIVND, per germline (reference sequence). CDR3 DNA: TGTGCCAGCGACCCGGGACAGAGGCCCCACTATGGCTACACCTTC. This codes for CASDPGQRPHYGYTF.

Here the CDR3 reads CASTARLRGLGKNIQYF. CDR3 DNA sequence: TGTGCCAGCACCGCACGCCTACGCGGGCTCGGCAAAAACATTCAGTACTTC. This rearrangement joins TRBV5-6 to TRBJ2-4; tentatively, D is TRBD2 (5 bases). V was clipped by 6 bases and J by 3 bases, with 22 bases between them. The CDR3 loop spans 17 amino acids. The germline gives CDR1 SGHDT, CDR2 YYEEEE.

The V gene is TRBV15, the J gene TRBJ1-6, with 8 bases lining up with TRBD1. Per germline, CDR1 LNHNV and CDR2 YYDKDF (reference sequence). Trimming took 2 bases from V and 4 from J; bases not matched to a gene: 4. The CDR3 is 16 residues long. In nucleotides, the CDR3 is TGTGCCACCAGCAGAATAGACAGGGGATATAATTCACCCCTCCACTTT. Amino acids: CATSRIDRGYNSPLHF. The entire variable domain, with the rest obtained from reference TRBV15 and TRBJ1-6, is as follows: DAMVIQNPRYQVTQFGKPVTLSCSQTLNHNVMYWYQQKSSQAPKLLFHYYDKDFNNEADTPDNFQSRRPNTSFCFLDIRSPGLGDTAMYLCATSRIDRGYNSPLHFGNGTRLTVT.

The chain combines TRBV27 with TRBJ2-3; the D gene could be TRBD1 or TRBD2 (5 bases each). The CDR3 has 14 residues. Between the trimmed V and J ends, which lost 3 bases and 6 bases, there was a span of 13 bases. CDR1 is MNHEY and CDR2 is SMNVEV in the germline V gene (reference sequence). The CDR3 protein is CASSLWGKVDTQYF. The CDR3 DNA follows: TGTGCCAGCAGTTTGTGGGGGAAAGTGGATACGCAGTATTTT.

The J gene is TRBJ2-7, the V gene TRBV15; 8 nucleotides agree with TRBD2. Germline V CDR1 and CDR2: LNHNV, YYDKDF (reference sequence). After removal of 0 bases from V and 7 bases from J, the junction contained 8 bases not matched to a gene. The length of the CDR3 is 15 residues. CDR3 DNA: TGTGCCACCAGCAGAGATCCAGGACTAGCCGGAGAGCAGTACTTC. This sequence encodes CATSRDPGLAGEQYF.

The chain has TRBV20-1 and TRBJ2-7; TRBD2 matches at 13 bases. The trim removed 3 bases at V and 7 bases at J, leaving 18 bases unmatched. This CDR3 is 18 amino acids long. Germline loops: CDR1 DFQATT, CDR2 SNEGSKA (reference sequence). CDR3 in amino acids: CSARSGTSGALLPREQYF. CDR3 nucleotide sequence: TGCAGTGCTAGGTCGGGGACTAGCGGGGCCCTCCTTCCTAGGGAGCAGTACTTC.

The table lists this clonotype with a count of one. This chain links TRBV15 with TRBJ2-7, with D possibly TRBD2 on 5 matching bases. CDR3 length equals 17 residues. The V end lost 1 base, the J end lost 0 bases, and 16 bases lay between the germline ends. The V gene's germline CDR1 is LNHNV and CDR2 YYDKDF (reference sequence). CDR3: CATSRGARGLSSYEQYF. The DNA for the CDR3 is TGTGCCACCAGCAGAGGGGCCCGGGGTTTAAGCTCCTACGAGCAGTACTTC. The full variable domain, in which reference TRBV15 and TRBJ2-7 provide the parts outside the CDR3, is DAMVIQNPRYQVTQFGKPVTLSCSQTLNHNVMYWYQQKSSQAPKLLFHYYDKDFNNEADTPDNFQSRRPNTSFCFLDIRSPGLGDTAMYLCATSRGARGLSSYEQYFGPGTRLTVT.

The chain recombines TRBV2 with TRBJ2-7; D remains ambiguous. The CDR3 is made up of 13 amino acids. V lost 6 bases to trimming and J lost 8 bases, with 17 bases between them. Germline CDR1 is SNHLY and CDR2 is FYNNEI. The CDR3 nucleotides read TGTGCCAGCAGCTCTCAGCCCCAGGTGAAGCAGTACTTC. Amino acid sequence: CASSSQPQVKQYF.

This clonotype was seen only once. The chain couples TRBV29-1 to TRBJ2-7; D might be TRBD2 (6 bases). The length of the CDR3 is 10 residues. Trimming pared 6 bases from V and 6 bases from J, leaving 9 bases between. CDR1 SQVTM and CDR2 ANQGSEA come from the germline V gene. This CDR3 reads CSVGGGEQYF. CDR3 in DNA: TGCAGCGTGGGGGGAGGCGAGCAGTACTTC.

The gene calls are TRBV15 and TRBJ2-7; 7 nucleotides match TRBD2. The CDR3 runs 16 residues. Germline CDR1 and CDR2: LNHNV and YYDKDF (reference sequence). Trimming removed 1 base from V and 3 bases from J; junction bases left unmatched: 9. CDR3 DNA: TGTGCCACCAGCAGAGGTGGAGAGCGGGGTGACTACGAGCAGTACTTC. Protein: CATSRGGERGDYEQYF.

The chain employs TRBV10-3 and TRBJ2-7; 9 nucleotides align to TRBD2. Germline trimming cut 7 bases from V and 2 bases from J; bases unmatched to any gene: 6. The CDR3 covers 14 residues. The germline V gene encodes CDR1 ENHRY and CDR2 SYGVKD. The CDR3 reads CAIIASSGTYEQYF. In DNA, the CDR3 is TGTGCCATCATTGCCTCTAGCGGGACCTACGAGCAGTACTTC.

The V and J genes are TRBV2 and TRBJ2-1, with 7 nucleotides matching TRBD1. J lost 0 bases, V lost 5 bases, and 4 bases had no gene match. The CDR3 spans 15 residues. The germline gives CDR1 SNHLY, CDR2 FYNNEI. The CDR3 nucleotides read TGTGCCAGCAGTCCACAGGGGTTCTCCTACAATGAGCAGTTCTTC. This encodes CASSPQGFSYNEQFF.

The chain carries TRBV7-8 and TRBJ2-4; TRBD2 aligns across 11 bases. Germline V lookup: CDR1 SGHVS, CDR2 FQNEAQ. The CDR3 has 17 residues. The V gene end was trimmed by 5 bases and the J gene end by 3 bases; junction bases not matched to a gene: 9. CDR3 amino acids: CASSPTSGRTGKNIQYF. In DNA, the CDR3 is TGTGCCAGCAGCCCTACTAGCGGGAGAACGGGCAAAAACATTCAGTACTTC.

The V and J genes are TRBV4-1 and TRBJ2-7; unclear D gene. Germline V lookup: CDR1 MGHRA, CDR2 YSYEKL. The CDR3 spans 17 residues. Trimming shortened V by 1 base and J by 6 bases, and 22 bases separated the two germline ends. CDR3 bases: TGCGCCAGCAGCCAAGTCCCAGTAGGTAGCCAGATTGGCGAGCAGTACTTC. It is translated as CASSQVPVGSQIGEQYF.

The chain's CDR3 is CASSYLTYNEQFF. CDR3 DNA sequence: TGTGCCAGCAGTTACTTGACCTACAATGAGCAGTTCTTC. The V call is TRBV6-2 or TRBV6-3, the J call TRBJ2-1; D is uncertain. CDR1 is MNHEY, CDR2 SVGEGT, per germline. CDR3 length: 13 amino acids. Trimming took 1 base from V and 2 from J, leaving 3 bases between them.

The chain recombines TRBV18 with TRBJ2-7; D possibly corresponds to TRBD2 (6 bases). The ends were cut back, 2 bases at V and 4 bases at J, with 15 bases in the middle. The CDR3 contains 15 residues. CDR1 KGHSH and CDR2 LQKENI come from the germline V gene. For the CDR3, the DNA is TGTGCCAGCTCACCAGGAGTCGCTAGCGCGTACGAGCAGTACTTC. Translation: CASSPGVASAYEQYF.

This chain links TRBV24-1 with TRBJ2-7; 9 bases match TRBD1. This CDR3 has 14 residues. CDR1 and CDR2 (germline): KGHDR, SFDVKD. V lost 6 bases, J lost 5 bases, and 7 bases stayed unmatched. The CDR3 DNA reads TGTGCCACCAGTTGGGACAGGGAGACCCACGAGCAGTACTTC. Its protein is CATSWDRETHEQYF.

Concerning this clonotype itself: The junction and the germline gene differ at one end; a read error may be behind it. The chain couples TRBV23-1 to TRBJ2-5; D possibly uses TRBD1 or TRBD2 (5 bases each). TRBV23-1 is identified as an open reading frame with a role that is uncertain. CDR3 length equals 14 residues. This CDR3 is CASLGVGDQGTQYF. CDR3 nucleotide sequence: TGCGCCAGCTTAGGGGTTGGGGACCAAGGGACCCAGTACTTC.

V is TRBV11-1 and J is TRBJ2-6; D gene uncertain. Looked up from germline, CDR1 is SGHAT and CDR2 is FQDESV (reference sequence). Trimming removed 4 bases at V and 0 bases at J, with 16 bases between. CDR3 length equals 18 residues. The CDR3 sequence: CASSSPNSGPSGANVLTF. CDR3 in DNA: TGTGCCAGCAGCTCCCCAAACTCAGGACCCTCTGGGGCCAACGTCCTGACTTTC.

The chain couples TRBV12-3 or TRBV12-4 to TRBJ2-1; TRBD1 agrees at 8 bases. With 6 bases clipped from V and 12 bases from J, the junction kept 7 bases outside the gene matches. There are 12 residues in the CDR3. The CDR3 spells CASSPDRGGQFF. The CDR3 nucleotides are TGTGCCAGCAGCCCAGACAGGGGTGGGCAGTTCTTC.

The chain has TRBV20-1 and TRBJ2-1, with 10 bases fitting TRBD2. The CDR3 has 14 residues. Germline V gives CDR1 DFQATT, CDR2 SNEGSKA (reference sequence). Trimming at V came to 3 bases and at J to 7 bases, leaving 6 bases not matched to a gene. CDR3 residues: CSARLAGARNEQFF. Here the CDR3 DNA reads TGCAGTGCTAGGCTAGCGGGGGCCAGGAATGAGCAGTTCTTC.

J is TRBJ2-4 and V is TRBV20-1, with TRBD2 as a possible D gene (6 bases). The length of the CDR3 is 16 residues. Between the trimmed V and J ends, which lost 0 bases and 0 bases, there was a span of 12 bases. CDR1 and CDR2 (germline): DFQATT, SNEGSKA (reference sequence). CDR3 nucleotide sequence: TGCAGTGCTAGAGATGGGGGGAAAATAGCCAAAAACATTCAGTACTTC. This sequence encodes CSARDGGKIAKNIQYF.

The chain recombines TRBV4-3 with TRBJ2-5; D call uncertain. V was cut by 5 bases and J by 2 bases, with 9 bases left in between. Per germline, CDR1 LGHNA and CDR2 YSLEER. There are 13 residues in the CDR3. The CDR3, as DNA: TGCGCCAGCAGCATGGACCGTCAAGAGACCCAGTACTTC. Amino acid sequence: CASSMDRQETQYF.

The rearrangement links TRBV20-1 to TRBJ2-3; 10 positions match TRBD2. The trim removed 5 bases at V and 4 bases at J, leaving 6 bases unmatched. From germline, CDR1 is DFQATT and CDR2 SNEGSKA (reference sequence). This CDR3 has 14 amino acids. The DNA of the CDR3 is TGCAGTGCTCAAAGCGGGGGGGCAGCAGATACGCAGTATTTT. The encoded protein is CSAQSGGAADTQYF.

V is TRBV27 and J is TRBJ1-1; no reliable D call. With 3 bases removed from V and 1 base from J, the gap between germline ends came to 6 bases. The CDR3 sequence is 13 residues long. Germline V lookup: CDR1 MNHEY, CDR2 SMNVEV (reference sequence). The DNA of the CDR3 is TGTGCCAGCAGTTTTAAGGGGAACACTGAAGCTTTCTTT. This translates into CASSFKGNTEAFF.